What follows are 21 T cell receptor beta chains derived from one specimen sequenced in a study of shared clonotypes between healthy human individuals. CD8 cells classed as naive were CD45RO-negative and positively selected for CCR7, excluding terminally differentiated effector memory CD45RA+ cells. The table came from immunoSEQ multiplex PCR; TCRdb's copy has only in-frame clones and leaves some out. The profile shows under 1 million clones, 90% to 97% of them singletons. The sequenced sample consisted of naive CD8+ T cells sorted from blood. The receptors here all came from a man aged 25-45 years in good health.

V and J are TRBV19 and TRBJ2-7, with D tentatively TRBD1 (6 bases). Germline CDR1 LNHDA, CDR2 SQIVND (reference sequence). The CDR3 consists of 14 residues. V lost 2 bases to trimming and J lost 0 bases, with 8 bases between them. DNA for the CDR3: TGTGCCAGTAGTATAACAGGGCTCTCCTACGAGCAGTACTTC. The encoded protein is CASSITGLSYEQYF.

CDR3 nucleotide sequence: TGTGTTGACGGGGGGTATGGGAGTCGGGACATTCAGTACTTC. It specifies CVDGGYGSRDIQYF. The chain uses TRBV2 and TRBJ2-4; 7 bases align to TRBD2. Germline V gives CDR1 SNHLY, CDR2 FYNNEI. This CDR3 has 14 amino acids.

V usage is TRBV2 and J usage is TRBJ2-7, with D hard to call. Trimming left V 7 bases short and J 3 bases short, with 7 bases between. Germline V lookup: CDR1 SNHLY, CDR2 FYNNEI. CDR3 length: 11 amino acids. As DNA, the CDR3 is TGTGCCAGCACCAACAGCTACGAGCAGTACTTC. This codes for CASTNSYEQYF.

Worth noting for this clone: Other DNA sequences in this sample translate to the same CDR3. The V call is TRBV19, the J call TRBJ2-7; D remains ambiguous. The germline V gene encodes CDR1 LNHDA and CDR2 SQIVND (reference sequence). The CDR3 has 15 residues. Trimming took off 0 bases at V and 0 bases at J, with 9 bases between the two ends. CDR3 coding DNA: TGTGCCAGTAGTATAGATCTGGGCAGCTCCTACGAGCAGTACTTC. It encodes CASSIDLGSSYEQYF.

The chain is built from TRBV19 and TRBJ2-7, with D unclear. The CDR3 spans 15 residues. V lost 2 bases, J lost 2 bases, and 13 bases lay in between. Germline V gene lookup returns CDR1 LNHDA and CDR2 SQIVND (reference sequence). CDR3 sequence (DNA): TGTGCCAGTAGTATATTTGGCGGCAGAGCCTACGAGCAGTACTTC. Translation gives CASSIFGGRAYEQYF.

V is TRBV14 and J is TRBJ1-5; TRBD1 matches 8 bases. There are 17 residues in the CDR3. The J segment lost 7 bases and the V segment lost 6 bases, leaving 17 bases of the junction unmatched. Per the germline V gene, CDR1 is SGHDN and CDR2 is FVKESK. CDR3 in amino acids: CASRSRPPRQGKQPQHF. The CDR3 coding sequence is TGTGCCAGCAGGAGTAGACCCCCAAGACAGGGGAAACAGCCCCAGCATTTT.

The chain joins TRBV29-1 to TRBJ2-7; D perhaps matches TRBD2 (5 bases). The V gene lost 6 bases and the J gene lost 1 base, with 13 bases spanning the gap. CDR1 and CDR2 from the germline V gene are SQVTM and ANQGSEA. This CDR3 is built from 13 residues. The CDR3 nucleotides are TGCAGCGTGACTACCGGGATTTCCTACGAGCAGTACTTC. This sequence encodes CSVTTGISYEQYF.

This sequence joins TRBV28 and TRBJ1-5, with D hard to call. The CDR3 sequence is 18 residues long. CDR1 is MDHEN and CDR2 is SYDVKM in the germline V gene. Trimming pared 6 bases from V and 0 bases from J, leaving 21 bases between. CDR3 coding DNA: TGTGCCAGCAGCAAGGGTCCTCCACGTACTAATAGCAATCAGCCCCAGCATTTT. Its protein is CASSKGPPRTNSNQPQHF. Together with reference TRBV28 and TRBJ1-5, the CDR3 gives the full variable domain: DVKVTQSSRYLVKRTGEKVFLECVQDMDHENMFWYRQDPGLGLRLIYFSYDVKMKEKGDIPEGYSVSREKKERFSLILESASTNQTSMYLCASSKGPPRTNSNQPQHFGDGTRLSIL.

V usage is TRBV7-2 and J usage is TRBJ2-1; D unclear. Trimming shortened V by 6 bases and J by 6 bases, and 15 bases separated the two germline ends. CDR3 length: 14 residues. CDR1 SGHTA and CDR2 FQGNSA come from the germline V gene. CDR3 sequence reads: CASSNSWEGNEQFF. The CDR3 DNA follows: TGTGCCAGCAGTAATTCTTGGGAAGGCAATGAGCAGTTCTTC.

CDR3 nucleotide sequence: TGTGCCAGCGTCCCCCGGCCGGGAGACCCCAACGAGCAGTACTTC. Translation gives CASVPRPGDPNEQYF. The chain carries TRBV6-5 and TRBJ2-7; tentatively, D is TRBD2 (6 bases). CDR1 and CDR2 (germline): MNHEY, SVGAGI. V shed 8 bases and J shed 5 bases, with 22 bases lying between them. The CDR3 length is 15 residues.

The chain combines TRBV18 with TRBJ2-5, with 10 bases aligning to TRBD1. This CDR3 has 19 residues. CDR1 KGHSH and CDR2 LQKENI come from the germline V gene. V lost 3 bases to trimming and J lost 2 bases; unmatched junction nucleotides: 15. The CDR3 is CASSPSYAGTGVFQETQYF. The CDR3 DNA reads TGTGCCAGCTCACCGAGCTATGCCGGGACAGGGGTTTTTCAAGAGACCCAGTACTTC.

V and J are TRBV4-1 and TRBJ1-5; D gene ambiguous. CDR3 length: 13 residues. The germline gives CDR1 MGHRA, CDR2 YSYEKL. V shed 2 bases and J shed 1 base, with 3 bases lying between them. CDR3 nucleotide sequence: TGCGCCAGCAGCCAACACAGCAATCAGCCCCAGCATTTT. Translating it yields CASSQHSNQPQHF.

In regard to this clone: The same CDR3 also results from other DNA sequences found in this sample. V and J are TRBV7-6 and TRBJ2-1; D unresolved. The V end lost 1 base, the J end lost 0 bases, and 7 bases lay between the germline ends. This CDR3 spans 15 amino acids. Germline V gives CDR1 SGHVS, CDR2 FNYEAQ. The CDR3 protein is CASSLDLSSYNEQFF. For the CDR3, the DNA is TGTGCCAGCAGCTTAGATCTCAGCTCCTACAATGAGCAGTTCTTC.

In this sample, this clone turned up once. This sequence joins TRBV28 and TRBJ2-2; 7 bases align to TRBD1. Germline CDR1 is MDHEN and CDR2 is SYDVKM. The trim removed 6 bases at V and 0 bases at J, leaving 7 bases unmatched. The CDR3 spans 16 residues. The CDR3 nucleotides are TGTGCCAGCAGACTCGGGACAGAGGCGAACACCGGGGAGCTGTTTTTT. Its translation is CASRLGTEANTGELFF.

This CDR3 is CASSIELTGQFGEQFF. The CDR3 coding sequence is TGTGCCAGCAGCATAGAATTGACGGGACAGTTCGGTGAGCAGTTCTTC. The chain joins TRBV5-6 to TRBJ2-1; 7 bases map to TRBD1. The V gene end was trimmed by 4 bases and the J gene end by 9 bases; junction bases not matched to a gene: 16. The CDR3 has 16 residues. Germline CDR1 is SGHDT and CDR2 is YYEEEE.

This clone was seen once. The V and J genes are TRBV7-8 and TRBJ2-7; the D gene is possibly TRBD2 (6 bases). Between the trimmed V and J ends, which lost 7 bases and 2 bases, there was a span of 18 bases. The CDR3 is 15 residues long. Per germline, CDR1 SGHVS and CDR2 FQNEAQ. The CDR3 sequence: CASTQNQGGTYEQYF. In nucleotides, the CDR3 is TGTGCCAGCACCCAAAATCAGGGAGGAACCTACGAGCAGTACTTC. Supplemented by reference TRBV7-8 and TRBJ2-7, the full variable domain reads GAGVSQSPRYKVAKRGQDVALRCDPISGHVSLFWYQQALGQGPEFLTYFQNEAQLDKSGLPSDRFFAERPEGSVSTLKIQRTQQEDSAVYLCASTQNQGGTYEQYFGPGTRLTVT.

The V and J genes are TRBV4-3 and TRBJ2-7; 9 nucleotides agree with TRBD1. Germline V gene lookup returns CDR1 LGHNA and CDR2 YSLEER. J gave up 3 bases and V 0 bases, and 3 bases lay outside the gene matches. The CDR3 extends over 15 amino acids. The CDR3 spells CASSQEGTGYYEQYF. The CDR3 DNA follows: TGCGCCAGCAGCCAAGAGGGGACAGGGTACTACGAGCAGTACTTC.

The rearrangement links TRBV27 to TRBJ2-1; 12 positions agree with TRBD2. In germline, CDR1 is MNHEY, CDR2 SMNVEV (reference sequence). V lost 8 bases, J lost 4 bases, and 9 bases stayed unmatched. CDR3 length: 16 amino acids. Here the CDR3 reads CASRLAGDPGYNEQFF. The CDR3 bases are TGTGCCAGCCGACTAGCGGGAGACCCGGGTTACAATGAGCAGTTCTTC.

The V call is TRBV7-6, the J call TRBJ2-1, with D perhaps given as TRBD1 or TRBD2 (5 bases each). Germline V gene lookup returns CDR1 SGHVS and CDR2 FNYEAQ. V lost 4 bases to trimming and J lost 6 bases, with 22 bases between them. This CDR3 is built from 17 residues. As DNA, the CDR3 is TGTGCCAGCAGCTCTAGGGGAAGCGGTGCAACGGGCAATGAGCAGTTCTTC. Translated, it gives CASSSRGSGATGNEQFF.

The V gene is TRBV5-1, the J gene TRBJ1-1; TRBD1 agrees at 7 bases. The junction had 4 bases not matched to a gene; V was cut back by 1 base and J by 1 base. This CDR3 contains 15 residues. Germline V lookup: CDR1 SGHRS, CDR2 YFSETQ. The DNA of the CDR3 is TGCGCCAGCAGCTTGATTCAGGGGGAGAACACTGAAGCTTTCTTT. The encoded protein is CASSLIQGENTEAFF.

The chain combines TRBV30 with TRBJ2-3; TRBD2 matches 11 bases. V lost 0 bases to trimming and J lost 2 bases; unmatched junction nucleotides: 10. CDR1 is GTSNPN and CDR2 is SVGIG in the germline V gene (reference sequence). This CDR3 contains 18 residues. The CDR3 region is CAWSVDFGTSGPTDTQYF. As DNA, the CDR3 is TGTGCCTGGAGTGTGGATTTCGGGACTAGCGGCCCCACAGATACGCAGTATTTT.